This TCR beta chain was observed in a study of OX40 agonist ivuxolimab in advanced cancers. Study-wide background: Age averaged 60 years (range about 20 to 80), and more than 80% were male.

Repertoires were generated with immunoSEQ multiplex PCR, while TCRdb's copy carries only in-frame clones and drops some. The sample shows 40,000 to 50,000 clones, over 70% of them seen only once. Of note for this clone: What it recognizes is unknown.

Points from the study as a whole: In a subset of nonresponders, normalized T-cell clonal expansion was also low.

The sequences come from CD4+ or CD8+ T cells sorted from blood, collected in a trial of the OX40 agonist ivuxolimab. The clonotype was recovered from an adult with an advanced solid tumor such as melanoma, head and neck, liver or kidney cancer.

CDR3 protein: CASSITGQETQYF. DNA for the CDR3: TGTGCCAGCAGTATCACGGGGCAAGAGACCCAGTACTTC. This chain connects TRBV7-9 to TRBJ2-5, with a weak D call TRBD2 (5 bases). V lost 6 bases to trimming and J lost 2 bases, with 10 bases between them. This CDR3 is 13 amino acids long. Germline V gives CDR1 SEHNR, CDR2 FQNEAQ (reference sequence). The whole variable domain, filled in from reference TRBV7-9 and TRBJ2-5, reads DTGVSQNPRHKITKRGQNVTFRCDPISEHNRLYWYRQTLGQGPEFLTYFQNEAQLEKSRLLSDRFSAERPKGSFSTLEIQRTEQGDSAMYLCASSITGQETQYFGPGTRLLVL.